The 30 T cell receptor beta chains below were found in one sample sequenced in a study of T cells in narcolepsy. Measured with immunoSEQ multiplex PCR; TCRdb has only the in-frame clones, and not every one. The sample lists roughly 27,000 clones, about nine tenths occurring once. Sequencing input: CD45RA- memory CD4+ T cells from PBMCs. Every receptor here comes from a human donor with narcolepsy.

The chain carries TRBV28 and TRBJ1-3; D might be TRBD1 (5 bases). Trimming took off 8 bases at V and 3 bases at J, with 17 bases between the two ends. Germline values: CDR1 MDHEN, CDR2 SYDVKM. The CDR3 loop spans 15 amino acids. The DNA for the CDR3 is TGTGCCAGCTGGGGTCGGGGCGCCCTTGGAAACACCATATATTTT. Amino acid sequence: CASWGRGALGNTIYF.

V and J are TRBV6-1 and TRBJ1-2; D is possibly TRBD1 (6 bases). The CDR3 runs to 15 residues. From germline, CDR1 is MNHNS and CDR2 SASEGT. V dropped 4 bases and J dropped 2 bases, with 14 bases sitting between them. The CDR3 sequence: CASSASDSINYGYTF. Written as DNA, the CDR3 is TGTGCCAGCAGTGCCTCGGACAGCATAAACTATGGCTACACCTTC.

This clone was counted once. The genes are TRBV6-5 and TRBJ1-2; D perhaps matches TRBD1 (5 bases). CDR1 and CDR2 (germline): MNHEY, SVGAGI. The CDR3 is made up of 14 amino acids. Trimming shortened V by 6 bases and J by 4 bases, and 15 bases separated the two germline ends. CDR3 bases: TGTGCCAGCAGAGAAAAACAGGAGTCCTATGGCTACACCTTC. Translation: CASREKQESYGYTF.

The chain joins TRBV2 to TRBJ2-5; no definite D call. Between the trimmed V and J ends, which lost 5 bases and 2 bases, there was a span of 9 bases. Germline CDR1 SNHLY, CDR2 FYNNEI. The CDR3 is 13 amino acids. CDR3 sequence: CASSPLRQETQYF. The CDR3 DNA sequence: TGTGCCAGCAGTCCCCTCCGGCAAGAGACCCAGTACTTC.

V usage is TRBV7-7 and J usage is TRBJ2-5, with D possibly matching TRBD2 (5 bases). The CDR3 runs to 14 residues. Germline CDR1 SSHAT, CDR2 FNYEAQ (reference sequence). Trimming cost V 3 bases and J 5 bases, with 13 bases left between them. CDR3 in amino acids: CASSFGNPPETQYF. The DNA for the CDR3 is TGTGCCAGCAGCTTCGGGAACCCCCCGGAGACCCAGTACTTC.

For this clone: At one boundary the junction diverges from the germline segment, which might be a read error. The rearrangement joins TRBV6-5 to TRBJ1-1; D is unclear. Germline V gene sequence: CDR1 MNHEY, CDR2 SVGAGI. This CDR3 is 11 amino acids long. The CDR3 DNA reads as TGTGCCAGCAGTACAAGTGGTTCGGCCTCCTTT. Protein: CASSTSGSASF.

V gene TRBV6-1 combines with J gene TRBJ2-1; D ambiguous. CDR3 size: 13 residues. CDR1 MNHNS and CDR2 SASEGT come from the germline V gene. Trimming stripped 3 bases from V and 8 bases from J, with 11 bases between. DNA for the CDR3: TGTGCCAGCAGTGAGCCTGACTTGCATGAGCAGTTCTTC. It is translated as CASSEPDLHEQFF.

The CDR3: CASTENTEAFF. CDR3 bases: TGTGCCAGCACGGAGAACACTGAAGCTTTCTTT. The rearrangement uses TRBV2 and TRBJ1-1; D gene unclear. Per germline, CDR1 SNHLY and CDR2 FYNNEI. The CDR3 consists of 11 residues. Deletions cut 7 bases from V and 1 base from J, with 4 bases between.

The J gene is TRBJ1-2, the V gene TRBV6-1; 7 bases agree with TRBD1. V lost 2 bases to trimming and J lost 5 bases; unmatched junction nucleotides: 5. The CDR3 totals 14 residues. CDR1 MNHNS and CDR2 SASEGT come from the germline V gene. The CDR3 DNA sequence: TGTGCCAGCAGTGAACTCTCAGGGGGATATGGCTACACCTTC. Amino acids: CASSELSGGYGYTF.

This clone was counted only a few times. This chain uses TRBV6-5 with TRBJ1-2, with no clear D. The length of the CDR3 is 15 residues. Germline V gives CDR1 MNHEY, CDR2 SVGAGI. V was shortened by 0 bases and J by 4 bases, with 12 bases between the two germline ends. The CDR3 protein is CASSYSNIAGYGYTF. In DNA, the CDR3 is TGTGCCAGCAGTTACTCGAATATCGCGGGCTATGGCTACACCTTC.

J is TRBJ2-7 and V is TRBV11-3; D gene uncertain. CDR1 and CDR2 from the germline V gene are SGHNT and YENEEA. CDR3 length: 11 residues. Trimming shortened V by 5 bases and J by 4 bases, and 6 bases separated the two germline ends. Here the CDR3 reads CASSDKYEQYV. The CDR3 DNA is TGTGCCAGCAGCGACAAATACGAGCAGTACGTC.

This clone appeared a few times. This chain joins TRBV6-1 and TRBJ2-2; D possibly corresponds to TRBD2 (7 bases). Germline V lookup: CDR1 MNHNS, CDR2 SASEGT. V dropped 9 bases and J dropped 6 bases, with 20 bases sitting between them. The CDR3 contains 15 residues. The CDR3 region is CASRKAGGRAGELFF. CDR3 bases: TGTGCCAGTCGAAAGGCCGGGGGGCGGGCCGGGGAGCTGTTTTTT.

V is TRBV14 and J is TRBJ1-5; TRBD1 agrees at 8 bases. The V gene's germline CDR1 is SGHDN and CDR2 FVKESK. V was clipped by 1 base and J by 4 bases; unmatched bases: 3. This CDR3 comprises 15 residues. The CDR3 region has the DNA TGTGCCAGCAGCCAAGGGGGACAGGCAAATCAGCCCCAGCATTTT. As protein: CASSQGGQANQPQHF.

The rearrangement uses TRBV27 and TRBJ2-7; the D is unclear. Trimming shortened V by 4 bases and J by 2 bases, and 9 bases separated the two germline ends. The CDR3 covers 13 residues. Germline V CDR1 and CDR2: MNHEY, SMNVEV (reference sequence). This CDR3 reads CASSSRVAYEQYF. Here the CDR3 DNA reads TGTGCCAGCAGTTCTAGGGTAGCCTACGAGCAGTACTTC.

The chain combines TRBV7-6 with TRBJ1-6; no clear D gene. CDR1 and CDR2 from the germline V gene are SGHVS and FNYEAQ. V lost 1 base, J lost 8 bases, and 12 bases lay in between. This CDR3 has 15 residues. The DNA for the CDR3 is TGTGCCAGCAGCTTAGGCACCTTAGAGGATTCACCCCTCCACTTT. It translates to CASSLGTLEDSPLHF.

This chain connects TRBV5-1 to TRBJ2-3, with TRBD2 identical over 8 bases. V lost 4 bases and J lost 8; bases outside the gene matches: 12. Germline V gives CDR1 SGHRS, CDR2 YFSETQ. CDR3 length: 15 residues. CDR3 loop: CASSLVSAGDATQYF. CDR3 in DNA: TGCGCCAGCAGCCTCGTGTCAGCGGGGGACGCTACGCAGTATTTT. Full variable domain (rest looked up from reference TRBV5-1 and TRBJ2-3): KAGVTQTPRYLIKTRGQQVTLSCSPISGHRSVSWYQQTPGQGLQFLFEYFSETQRNKGNFPGRFSGRQFSNSRSEMNVSTLELGDSALYLCASSLVSAGDATQYFGPGTRLTVL.

This clone came up a few times. The V gene is TRBV14, the J gene TRBJ1-4; D is possibly TRBD1 (6 bases). Per the germline V gene, CDR1 is SGHDN and CDR2 is FVKESK. This CDR3 has 17 amino acids. Trimming shortened V by 2 bases and J by 0 bases, and 13 bases separated the two germline ends. The CDR3 loop is CASSQRGGGPTNEKLFF. DNA for the CDR3: TGTGCCAGCAGCCAAAGAGGAGGGGGTCCAACTAATGAAAAACTGTTTTTT.

The DNA for the CDR3 is TGTGCCAGCAGCTTGAGAGGGCTAGGTGGTGAAAAACTGTTTTTT. Translated, it gives CASSLRGLGGEKLFF. This sequence joins TRBV5-6 and TRBJ1-4; D is unclear. V was cut by 1 base and J by 7 bases, with 14 bases left in between. This CDR3 has 15 amino acids. Germline V gives CDR1 SGHDT, CDR2 YYEEEE. The whole variable domain, filled in from reference TRBV5-6 and TRBJ1-4, reads DAGVTQSPTHLIKTRGQQVTLRCSPKSGHDTVSWYQQALGQGPQFIFQYYEEEERQRGNFPDRFSGHQFPNYSSELNVNALLLGDSALYLCASSLRGLGGEKLFFGSGTQLSVL.

V is TRBV28 and J is TRBJ2-1, with TRBD2 identical over 7 bases. The CDR3 is 14 residues long. CDR1 and CDR2 from the germline V gene are MDHEN and SYDVKM. The V segment lost 2 bases and the J segment 5 bases; nucleotides outside the gene matches: 3. The CDR3 DNA reads TGTGCCAGCAGTTTAGCGGGGGTAAACAATGAGCAGTTCTTC. Translating it yields CASSLAGVNNEQFF.

The chain has TRBV9 and TRBJ2-1, with D perhaps being TRBD1 or TRBD2 (5 bases each). Trimming stripped 0 bases from V and 0 bases from J, with 10 bases between. CDR1 SGDLS and CDR2 YYNGEE come from the germline V gene. This CDR3 comprises 16 residues. The CDR3, as DNA: TGTGCCAGCAGCGTAGGGGGGTCGAGCTCCTACAATGAGCAGTTCTTC. Its protein is CASSVGGSSSYNEQFF.

The chain is built from TRBV18 and TRBJ2-7; D possibly corresponds to TRBD1 (6 bases). The germline V gene encodes CDR1 KGHSH and CDR2 LQKENI. This CDR3 spans 14 amino acids. With 3 bases removed from V and 4 bases from J, the gap between germline ends came to 13 bases. In nucleotides, the CDR3 is TGTGCCAGCTCACCCATGCAGGGGCTTTACGAGCAGTACGTC. Translating gives CASSPMQGLYEQYV.

This chain's CDR3 is CASSPRVGDRVSDGYTF. The DNA of the CDR3 is TGTGCCAGCTCACCTCGGGTTGGGGACAGGGTTTCCGATGGCTACACCTTC. The chain recombines TRBV18 with TRBJ1-2; 9 nucleotides match TRBD1. The V segment lost 3 bases and the J segment 6 bases; nucleotides outside the gene matches: 14. Germline-derived CDR1 and CDR2 are KGHSH and LQKENI. The CDR3 consists of 17 residues.

On this clone itself: At one boundary the junction diverges from the germline segment, which might be a read error. Other DNA sequences within the sample encode an identical CDR3. The V gene is TRBV28, the J gene TRBJ1-2; unclear D gene. The CDR3 spans 11 residues. The germline V gene has CDR1 MDHEN and CDR2 SYDVKM. DNA of the CDR3: TGTGCCAGTAGTTCCCCCTATGGCTACACCTTC. Its translation is CASSSPYGYTF.

J is TRBJ1-2 and V is TRBV5-1; D call uncertain. Germline CDR1 reads SGHRS; CDR2 reads YFSETQ. Trimming pared 1 base from V and 3 bases from J, leaving 4 bases between. The CDR3 spans 12 residues. CDR3 loop: CASSLRDYGYTF. Here the CDR3 DNA reads TGCGCCAGCAGCTTGCGGGACTATGGCTACACCTTC.

The sample holds one count of this clone. V gene TRBV10-3 combines with J gene TRBJ1-2; D remains ambiguous. The CDR3 loop spans 16 amino acids. Trimming pared 3 bases from V and 0 bases from J, leaving 14 bases between. Germline loops: CDR1 ENHRY, CDR2 SYGVKD. The CDR3 reads CAISDPLKGANYGYTF. The CDR3 DNA follows: TGTGCCATCAGTGACCCCCTCAAAGGCGCTAACTATGGCTACACCTTC.

This rearrangement joins TRBV19 to TRBJ2-7; 11 positions match TRBD2. This CDR3 is built from 16 residues. The junction had 8 bases not matched to a gene; V was cut back by 5 bases and J by 2 bases. Germline V gives CDR1 LNHDA, CDR2 SQIVND (reference sequence). CDR3: CASSRSGGAGAYEQYF. In DNA, the CDR3 is TGTGCCAGTAGTCGTAGCGGGGGGGCTGGGGCCTACGAGCAGTACTTC.

The chain carries TRBV11-3 and TRBJ1-1, with TRBD1 matching over 8 bases. With 5 bases clipped from V and 5 bases from J, the junction kept 7 bases outside the gene matches. This CDR3 contains 14 residues. Germline V gives CDR1 SGHNT, CDR2 YENEEA. In DNA form, the CDR3 reads TGTGCCAGCAGCCCAGGGGGCGGGAGTACTGAAGCTTTCTTT. It codes for CASSPGGGSTEAFF.

This clone was seen only once. The rearrangement joins TRBV6-1 to TRBJ1-2, with D possibly matching TRBD1 (6 bases). In germline, CDR1 is MNHNS, CDR2 SASEGT. Trimming shortened V by 7 bases and J by 7 bases, and 16 bases separated the two germline ends. CDR3 size: 13 residues. CDR3 DNA sequence: TGTGCCAGCAACCACAGAGGGGGACTTGGCTACACCTTC. As protein: CASNHRGGLGYTF.

The genes are TRBV27 and TRBJ1-3, with D possibly matching TRBD1 (5 bases). V was pared by 2 bases and J by 4 bases, with 12 bases between. Germline CDR1 MNHEY, CDR2 SMNVEV (reference sequence). This CDR3 has 15 amino acids. This CDR3 is CASSLRWGGGNTIYF. DNA of the CDR3: TGTGCCAGCAGTTTACGTTGGGGGGGAGGAAACACCATATATTTT.

This rearrangement joins TRBV19 to TRBJ2-5; TRBD2 aligns across 9 bases. This CDR3 has 16 residues. With V trimmed by 1 base and J by 1 base, 4 bases remained unmatched. Per the germline V gene, CDR1 is LNHDA and CDR2 is SQIVND (reference sequence). Here the CDR3 DNA reads TGTGCCAGTAGTATAGCTACTAGCGGGTTCCAAGAGACCCAGTACTTC. It translates to CASSIATSGFQETQYF. Full variable domain (missing parts from reference TRBV19 and TRBJ2-5): DGGITQSPKYLFRKEGQNVTLSCEQNLNHDAMYWYRQDPGQGLRLIYYSQIVNDFQKGDIAEGYSVSREKKESFPLTVTSAQKNPTAFYLCASSIATSGFQETQYFGPGTRLLVL.